Detailed here is one T cell receptor (beta chain). The antigen is undetermined. The data stem from a study of post-analysis software for immune sequencing data. Unique molecular identifiers featured in each of the TCR beta cDNA libraries. MiXCR, run by TCRdb on the PCR reads, gives a single entry per CDR3 protein. Among about 770,000 distinct CDR3 sequences listed, roughly 46% were seen once. CDR1 is SGHRS, CDR2 YFSETQ, per germline. This CDR3 has 15 residues. V dropped 0 bases and J dropped 2 bases, with 10 bases sitting between them. General study points: Five or six TRBV segments were more frequent in patients than controls; TRBV5-6, TRBV5-1 and TRBV20-1 belonged to this group.

The material sequenced was blood. The clonotype comes from a girl under 18 with multiple sclerosis. V gene TRBV5-1 combines with J gene TRBJ2-3; D not certain. CDR3 residues: CASSLAGYDTDTQYF. CDR3 bases: TGCGCCAGCAGCTTGGCGGGCTACGACACAGATACGCAGTATTTT.